Here is one T cell receptor (beta chain) with its context. What it recognizes is unknown. The V gene end was trimmed by 2 bases and the J gene end by 14 bases; junction bases not matched to a gene: 14. The CDR3 runs 15 residues. Per germline, CDR1 SGHKS and CDR2 YYEKEE (reference sequence). These data are taken from a study of vaccination and CD4 T cells after COVID-19. Cultured CD4+ T cells had their DNA profiled by the Oncomine TCR Beta short-read assay. A single record per CDR3 protein comes from TCRdb applying MiXCR to the PCR reads. The table has approximately 5,700 distinct CDR3 sequences, 27% seen once. Treatment meaning: roughly 10-day PBMC culture with coronavirus spike peptide pools or control peptides (ViraFEST assay). Ahead of the COVID-19 pandemic (2011-2018), the CD4+ T cells of the unexposed donor were collected. After culture for about ten days, isolation of CD4+ T cells was performed by negative selection.

The sequencing sample was made of CD4+ T cells from blood, cultured in vitro. This receptor was obtained from a human donor in good health. The chain combines TRBV5-5 with TRBJ2-1; 9 nucleotides match TRBD1. Here the CDR3 reads CASSFGTGLREPKFF. The CDR3 DNA reads as TGTGCCAGCAGCTTCGGGACAGGGCTAAGGGAGCCTAAGTTCTTC.